The 27 T cell receptor beta chains reported below all come from one sample, sequenced in a study of CD8 T cells in Susac syndrome. Reverse transcription used about 0.45 to 1 ug RNA and random hexamers. TCRdb recomputed calls from the immunoSEQ multiplex PCR reads with MiXCR, one row per CDR3 protein. The sample has roughly 250,000 distinct CDR3 sequences; roughly 95% are singletons. Sequenced material: CD4+ T cells from PBMCs. These receptors all come from a human donor with Susac syndrome.

This chain connects TRBV13 to TRBJ2-1; no clear D gene. The CDR3 has 15 residues. Trimming stripped 5 bases from V and 0 bases from J, with 11 bases between. The germline V gene has CDR1 PRHDT and CDR2 FYEKMQ (reference sequence). CDR3 nucleotide sequence: TGTGCCAGCAGCAAGGGCGCTAGCTCCTACAATGAGCAGTTCTTC. Protein product: CASSKGASSYNEQFF.

This chain connects TRBV2 to TRBJ1-2, with 7 bases fitting TRBD1. Germline V gene data show CDR1 as SNHLY and CDR2 as FYNNEI. CDR3 size: 14 residues. The V segment lost 8 bases and the J segment 2 bases; nucleotides outside the gene matches: 8. The CDR3 spells CASGGTALNYGYTF. The CDR3 nucleotides read TGTGCCAGCGGAGGGACAGCGCTCAACTATGGCTACACCTTC. Looking up the rest from reference TRBV2 and TRBJ1-2 gives the full variable domain: EPEVTQTPSHQVTQMGQEVILRCVPISNHLYFYWYRQILGQKVEFLVSFYNNEISEKSEIFDDQFSVERPDGSNFTLKIRSTKLEDSAMYFCASGGTALNYGYTFGSGTRLTVV.

This clonotype was picked up one time. This rearrangement joins TRBV5-1 to TRBJ2-7; 13 bases are a match to TRBD2. The trim removed 3 bases at V and 10 bases at J, leaving 10 bases unmatched. The CDR3 covers 15 residues. The V gene's germline CDR1 is SGHRS and CDR2 YFSETQ. The CDR3 DNA reads TGCGCCAGCAGCTACGGGACTAGCGGGACTCGGTCCCAGTACTTC. Translating gives CASSYGTSGTRSQYF.

This chain links TRBV9 with TRBJ2-3, with 12 bases that match TRBD2. This CDR3 comprises 17 residues. Looked up from germline, CDR1 is SGDLS and CDR2 is YYNGEE. The V segment lost 4 bases and the J segment 2 bases; nucleotides outside the gene matches: 8. Here the CDR3 reads CASSLQGLAGFTDTQYF. CDR3 nucleotide sequence: TGTGCCAGCAGCCTCCAAGGACTAGCGGGATTCACAGATACGCAGTATTTT.

This chain uses TRBV14 with TRBJ2-1; TRBD2 might be the D (5 bases). The CDR3 totals 15 residues. The germline V and J ends were trimmed by 0 bases and 9 bases, with 15 bases remaining between them. Germline lookup yields CDR1 SGHDN and CDR2 FVKESK. DNA of the CDR3: TGTGCCAGCAGCCAAGATGTCCAGCGGCGAGGTGAGCAGTTCTTC. Translation: CASSQDVQRRGEQFF.

The V call is TRBV5-1, the J call TRBJ2-1, with D perhaps TRBD2 (5 bases). V was cut by 5 bases and J by 7 bases, with 13 bases left in between. Germline lookup yields CDR1 SGHRS and CDR2 YFSETQ. CDR3 length equals 13 residues. For the CDR3, the DNA is TGCGCCAGCAGAGGCGGACTGGGGAATGAGCAGTTCTTC. It yields the protein CASRGGLGNEQFF.

The rearrangement joins TRBV6-5 to TRBJ2-3; the match to TRBD1 covers 8 bases. V lost 6 bases, J lost 2 bases, and 7 bases stayed unmatched. In germline, CDR1 is MNHEY, CDR2 SVGAGI. The CDR3 contains 15 residues. The CDR3 here is CASSYQGAPTDTQYF. The CDR3 DNA follows: TGTGCCAGCAGCTATCAGGGGGCCCCCACAGATACGCAGTATTTT.

V is TRBV7-3 and J is TRBJ2-7, with D unclear. Germline CDR1 is SGHTA and CDR2 is FQGTGA. This CDR3 region has 12 residues. Trimming left V 4 bases short and J 6 bases short, with 10 bases between. The CDR3 DNA is TGTGCCAGCAGCTCGTCCCGGGTCGAGCAGTACTTC. This gives the protein CASSSSRVEQYF.

The V and J genes are TRBV20-1 and TRBJ2-3; 7 bases fit TRBD1. Trimming took 1 base from V and 2 from J; bases not matched to a gene: 3. Germline V gene data show CDR1 as DFQATT and CDR2 as SNEGSKA (reference sequence). The CDR3 has 14 residues. The CDR3 DNA is TGCAGTGCTAGAGGACAGGGAACCACAGATACGCAGTATTTT. It yields the protein CSARGQGTTDTQYF.

V gene TRBV5-4 combines with J gene TRBJ2-2, with D unresolved. The CDR3 is made up of 16 amino acids. The ends were cut back, 4 bases at V and 2 bases at J, with 15 bases in the middle. CDR1 is SGHNT and CDR2 is YYREEE in the germline V gene (reference sequence). The CDR3, as DNA: TGTGCCAGCAGCATAGTACGAGGAGCCAACACCGGGGAGCTGTTTTTT. Translating it yields CASSIVRGANTGELFF.

This chain links TRBV24-1 with TRBJ2-2, with D perhaps TRBD1 or TRBD2 (8 bases each). Trimming took 3 bases from V and 5 from J, leaving 18 bases between them. Germline CDR1 reads KGHDR; CDR2 reads SFDVKD. CDR3 length: 17 amino acids. This chain's CDR3 is CATSDQRGTGETGELFF. The DNA for the CDR3 is TGTGCCACCAGTGATCAGCGGGGGACAGGAGAAACCGGGGAGCTGTTTTTT.

The chain carries TRBV29-1 and TRBJ2-7; 7 bases match TRBD1. In germline, CDR1 is SQVTM, CDR2 ANQGSEA. V dropped 6 bases and J dropped 2; count of bases not matched to a gene: 10. CDR3 length: 14 amino acids. This chain's CDR3 is CSVPDRDSPYEQYF. For the CDR3, the DNA is TGCAGCGTACCTGACCGGGACAGCCCCTACGAGCAGTACTTC.

The rearrangement joins TRBV6-5 to TRBJ2-4; D is unclear. The ends were cut back, 8 bases at V and 5 bases at J, with 10 bases in the middle. This CDR3 has 12 residues. The germline V gene has CDR1 MNHEY and CDR2 SVGAGI. The CDR3 nucleotides read TGTGCCAGCGGCCTACGGGAAAACATTCAGTACTTC. Protein sequence: CASGLRENIQYF.

The chain links TRBV12-3 or TRBV12-4 to TRBJ2-6; D gene ambiguous. The CDR3 has 15 amino acids. Trimming removed 5 bases at V and 0 bases at J, with 8 bases between. CDR3 DNA: TGTGCCAGCAGTATCCAACTCTCTGGGGCCAACGTCCTGACTTTC. Its translation is CASSIQLSGANVLTF.

The J gene is TRBJ2-3, the V gene TRBV12-3 or TRBV12-4; no clear D gene. Trimming removed 5 bases from V and 3 bases from J, with 9 bases in between. This CDR3 is built from 13 residues. DNA for the CDR3: TGTGCCAGCAGTCTAATGTTGACAGATACGCAGTATTTT. It translates to CASSLMLTDTQYF.

This clonotype was seen just once. The J gene is TRBJ2-7, the V gene TRBV7-3, with TRBD2 matching over 10 bases. Germline V gene data show CDR1 as SGHTA and CDR2 as FQGTGA. V lost 5 bases, J lost 7 bases, and 5 bases stayed unmatched. This CDR3 region has 13 residues. This chain's CDR3 is CASSASGRWEQYF. DNA for the CDR3: TGTGCCAGCAGCGCTAGCGGGAGATGGGAGCAGTACTTC.

The genes are TRBV2 and TRBJ2-5; D is tentatively TRBD1 or TRBD2 (6 bases each). Trimming removed 5 bases at V and 4 bases at J, with 8 bases between. Looked up from germline, CDR1 is SNHLY and CDR2 is FYNNEI. CDR3 length: 12 amino acids. This CDR3 reads CASSWGAETQYF. The CDR3 DNA reads TGTGCCAGCAGTTGGGGGGCAGAGACCCAGTACTTC.

The rearrangement joins TRBV3-1 to TRBJ2-2; weak D call: TRBD1 (6 bases). CDR1 and CDR2 from the germline V gene are LGHDT and YNNKEL (reference sequence). The CDR3 is 16 residues long. Trimming shortened V by 1 base and J by 6 bases, and 15 bases separated the two germline ends. CDR3 sequence (DNA): TGTGCCAGCAGCCAAGGGGGGCAGGGACGCGCCGGGGAGCTGTTTTTT. It yields the protein CASSQGGQGRAGELFF.

Only one count was recorded for this clonotype. Here the CDR3 reads CASSYSGTSGYEQYF. CDR3 sequence (DNA): TGTGCCAGCAGTTACTCCGGGACTAGCGGCTACGAGCAGTACTTC. The V and J genes are TRBV6-5 and TRBJ2-7; TRBD2 aligns across 11 bases. The J segment lost 3 bases and the V segment lost 0 bases, leaving 1 base of the junction unmatched. The CDR3 is made up of 15 amino acids. Germline-derived CDR1 and CDR2 are MNHEY and SVGAGI.

The chain employs TRBV7-9 and TRBJ2-1, with D possibly called TRBD1 or TRBD2 (5 bases each). CDR1 SEHNR and CDR2 FQNEAQ come from the germline V gene (reference sequence). This CDR3 has 15 amino acids. V was cut by 5 bases and J by 0 bases, with 11 bases left in between. In DNA form, the CDR3 reads TGTGCCAGCAGCCCCGAGGGGAGCTCCTACAATGAGCAGTTCTTC. Its translation: CASSPEGSSYNEQFF.

The rearrangement joins TRBV27 to TRBJ2-3; D call uncertain. V lost 7 bases and J lost 6, with 8 bases in between. The CDR3 totals 11 residues. Germline lookup yields CDR1 MNHEY and CDR2 SMNVEV (reference sequence). The CDR3 here is CASTARDTQYF. The CDR3 bases are TGTGCCAGCACGGCTAGGGATACGCAGTATTTT.

This chain links TRBV2 with TRBJ2-7; 7 bases fit TRBD2. CDR1 and CDR2 from the germline V gene are SNHLY and FYNNEI. This CDR3 region has 14 residues. V dropped 4 bases and J dropped 4; count of bases not matched to a gene: 7. CDR3 nucleotide sequence: TGTGCCAGCAGTGTTGGCGGGAGTCAGTACGAGCAGTACTTC. Protein: CASSVGGSQYEQYF.

The rearrangement links TRBV30 to TRBJ2-7; 10 bases line up with TRBD2. The CDR3 sequence is 14 residues long. CDR1 is GTSNPN and CDR2 is SVGIG in the germline V gene (reference sequence). V shed 3 bases and J 5 bases; nucleotides not matched to a gene: 7. The CDR3 nucleotides read TGTGCCTGGAGAAGCGGGAGGGTTTTCCACGAGCAGTACTTC. Its protein product is CAWRSGRVFHEQYF.

This chain uses TRBV7-8 with TRBJ2-7, with TRBD1 matching 8 bases. The length of the CDR3 is 15 residues. J gave up 3 bases and V 5 bases, and 9 bases lay outside the gene matches. Germline CDR1 reads SGHVS; CDR2 reads FQNEAQ. CDR3 DNA sequence: TGTGCCAGCAGCCCTGGACAGGGAGGATTCTACGAGCAGTACTTC. This encodes CASSPGQGGFYEQYF.

The chain couples TRBV5-1 to TRBJ2-7; 7 bases are a match to TRBD1. The J segment lost 5 bases and the V segment lost 4 bases, leaving 12 bases of the junction unmatched. The CDR3 is 15 residues long. Looked up from germline, CDR1 is SGHRS and CDR2 is YFSETQ. The CDR3, as DNA: TGCGCCAGCAGCCCATACCTGGCAGGGGGTCACGAGCAGTACTTC. Protein product: CASSPYLAGGHEQYF.

V gene TRBV12-3 or TRBV12-4 combines with J gene TRBJ1-1, with a weak D call TRBD1 (5 bases). Trimming took 5 bases from V and 4 from J, leaving 14 bases between them. This CDR3 region has 14 residues. CDR3 in DNA: TGTGCCAGCAGTCCGGGGGGAGGAGTCACTGAAGCTTTCTTT. It encodes CASSPGGGVTEAFF.

The rearrangement joins TRBV24-1 to TRBJ1-1; D unresolved. The CDR3 length is 14 residues. V was shortened by 4 bases and J by 6 bases, with 14 bases between the two germline ends. CDR1 is KGHDR, CDR2 SFDVKD, per germline. The CDR3 DNA is TGTGCCACCAGTGACTCGGCGGTGAGGTCTGAAGCTTTCTTT. Encoded protein: CATSDSAVRSEAFF.